The 9 T cell receptor beta chains below all came from one sample that was sequenced in a study of blood T cell repertoires in COVID-19. Libraries were prepared by immunoSEQ multiplex PCR; TCRdb keeps only in-frame clonotypes and omits some of them. The table lists about 500,000 clones, 85% to 90% of them singletons. Input material: peripheral blood. The receptor source for this set is a man aged 18 to 29 with COVID-19, enrolled during active disease.

A single count supports this clone. The CDR3 reads CASSFTGTANNEQFF. CDR3 DNA sequence: TGTGCCAGCAGCTTTACCGGGACTGCTAACAATGAGCAGTTCTTC. The rearrangement uses TRBV7-2 and TRBJ2-1; tentatively, D is TRBD2 (6 bases). Germline-derived CDR1 and CDR2 are SGHTA and FQGNSA. The CDR3 loop spans 15 amino acids. Trimming removed 3 bases from V and 5 bases from J, with 14 bases in between. Supplemented by reference TRBV7-2 and TRBJ2-1, the full variable domain reads GAGVSQSPSNKVTEKGKDVELRCDPISGHTALYWYRQSLGQGLEFLIYFQGNSAPDKSGLPSDRFSAERTGGSVSTLTIQRTQQEDSAVYLCASSFTGTANNEQFFGPGTRLTVL.

The chain is built from TRBV7-9 and TRBJ2-7; 8 bases match TRBD1. This CDR3 spans 16 amino acids. Germline-derived CDR1 and CDR2 are SEHNR and FQNEAQ (reference sequence). J lost 0 bases, V lost 2 bases, and 6 bases had no gene match. The CDR3 loop is CASSLIQGASSYEQYF. The CDR3 bases are TGTGCCAGCAGCTTAATTCAGGGGGCGAGCTCCTACGAGCAGTACTTC.

The chain employs TRBV27 and TRBJ1-6; 7 bases are shared with TRBD1. V was pared by 7 bases and J by 2 bases, with 5 bases of the junction left unmatched. Germline V CDR1 and CDR2: MNHEY, SMNVEV (reference sequence). This CDR3 has 15 amino acids. CDR3 sequence: CASKRQGTYNSPLHF. CDR3 in DNA: TGTGCCAGCAAAAGACAGGGCACCTATAATTCACCCCTCCACTTT.

The genes are TRBV30 and TRBJ2-7; 13 nucleotides line up with TRBD2. The CDR3 covers 14 residues. The J segment lost 5 bases and the V segment lost 5 bases, leaving 6 bases of the junction unmatched. Germline CDR1 GTSNPN, CDR2 SVGIG (reference sequence). This CDR3 reads CAWGLGTSGDEQYF. The CDR3 DNA reads TGTGCCTGGGGATTGGGGACTAGCGGGGACGAGCAGTACTTC. Full variable domain (outside the CDR3, taken from reference TRBV30 and TRBJ2-7): SQTIHQWPATLVQPVGSPLSLECTVEGTSNPNLYWYRQAAGRGLQLLFYSVGIGQISSEVPQNLSASRPQDRQFILSSKKLLLSDSGFYLCAWGLGTSGDEQYFGPGTRLTVT.

CDR3 nucleotides: TGTGCCACCAGTGATCACTCGACAGGATTCACAGATACGCAGTATTTT. It is translated as CATSDHSTGFTDTQYF. The chain uses TRBV24-1 and TRBJ2-3; TRBD1 is a possible D gene (6 bases). Per the germline V gene, CDR1 is KGHDR and CDR2 is SFDVKD. The V end was cut by 3 bases, the J end by 2 bases, with 14 bases between. CDR3 length: 16 amino acids.

V and J are TRBV9 and TRBJ2-3; 9 nucleotides match TRBD2. This CDR3 comprises 15 residues. With V trimmed by 2 bases and J by 3 bases, 4 bases remained unmatched. Germline-derived CDR1 and CDR2 are SGDLS and YYNGEE. This chain's CDR3 is CASSVGGGATDTQYF. As DNA, the CDR3 is TGTGCCAGCAGCGTTGGCGGGGGGGCGACAGATACGCAGTATTTT.

CDR3 amino acids: CASSADRVMNTEAFF. In nucleotides, the CDR3 is TGCGCCAGCAGCGCGGACAGGGTAATGAACACTGAAGCTTTCTTT. This sequence joins TRBV5-1 and TRBJ1-1; 8 positions agree with TRBD1. The CDR3 is 15 amino acids. Losses at the gene ends were 4 bases for V and 0 bases for J; bases not matched to a gene: 5. Germline loops: CDR1 SGHRS, CDR2 YFSETQ. Based on the CDR3 plus reference TRBV5-1 and TRBJ1-1, the full variable domain is KAGVTQTPRYLIKTRGQQVTLSCSPISGHRSVSWYQQTPGQGLQFLFEYFSETQRNKGNFPGRFSGRQFSNSRSEMNVSTLELGDSALYLCASSADRVMNTEAFFGQGTRLTVV.

The chain couples TRBV19 to TRBJ2-1; D gene uncertain. CDR1 is LNHDA, CDR2 SQIVND, per germline (reference sequence). The CDR3 has 11 amino acids. Trimming removed 6 bases at V and 5 bases at J, with 5 bases between. Written as DNA, the CDR3 is TGTGCCAGTAGCTATAACAATGAGCAGTTCTTC. Translation gives CASSYNNEQFF.

The chain is built from TRBV27 and TRBJ2-3, with 11 bases aligning to TRBD2. Trimming cost V 7 bases and J 4 bases; bases outside gene matches: 7. The CDR3 has 15 amino acids. Per the germline V gene, CDR1 is MNHEY and CDR2 is SMNVEV (reference sequence). In DNA form, the CDR3 reads TGTGCCAGCAAAGGGATAGCGGGAGGGCCAGATACGCAGTATTTT. It yields the protein CASKGIAGGPDTQYF.